Shown below are 26 T cell receptor beta chains from a single sample sequenced in a study of shared clonotypes between healthy human individuals. The table came from immunoSEQ multiplex PCR; TCRdb's copy has only in-frame clones and leaves some out. The table shows roughly 1.4 million clones, with around 98.5% occurring only once. The sequencing input was naive CD4+ T cells sorted from blood. The sample's subset: CD45RA+ positively selected. The receptors come from a man aged 30 to 39 in good health.

The gene calls are TRBV27 and TRBJ2-7; D possibly corresponds to TRBD2 (5 bases). This CDR3 spans 13 amino acids. Trimming pared 3 bases from V and 6 bases from J, leaving 12 bases between. The germline V gene encodes CDR1 MNHEY and CDR2 SMNVEV (reference sequence). CDR3 sequence: CASSFRAGIEQYF. The CDR3 coding sequence is TGTGCCAGCAGTTTCCGGGCCGGGATCGAGCAGTACTTC.

V usage is TRBV18 and J usage is TRBJ1-1; possibly TRBD1 for D (6 bases). This CDR3 is 15 amino acids long. V was shortened by 2 bases and J by 4 bases, with 14 bases between the two germline ends. Germline V gene sequence: CDR1 KGHSH, CDR2 LQKENI. This CDR3 is CASSPEGGLGTEAFF. The CDR3 DNA follows: TGTGCCAGCTCACCAGAGGGGGGCTTAGGCACTGAAGCTTTCTTT.

The rearrangement uses TRBV28 and TRBJ2-4; D might be TRBD1 (6 bases). The CDR3 has 14 amino acids. V lost 6 bases to trimming and J lost 2 bases, with 11 bases between them. Germline V gives CDR1 MDHEN, CDR2 SYDVKM. This CDR3 reads CASREGGTKNIQYF. The DNA of the CDR3 is TGTGCCAGCAGAGAAGGGGGAACCAAAAACATTCAGTACTTC.

V and J are TRBV10-3 and TRBJ2-3, with 7 bases lining up with TRBD2. J was trimmed by 4 bases and V by 6 bases; bases with no gene match: 4. CDR1 and CDR2 (germline): ENHRY, SYGVKD. This CDR3 is 13 amino acids long. CDR3 in amino acids: CAISGGSADTQYF. In DNA, the CDR3 is TGTGCCATCAGCGGCGGGAGTGCAGATACGCAGTATTTT.

CDR3 DNA: TGTGCCAGCAGTTCACAGGCGGGACTGAGTAACTATGGCTACACCTTC. Its translation is CASSSQAGLSNYGYTF. This sequence joins TRBV7-2 and TRBJ1-2; tentative D call: TRBD1 (5 bases). In germline, CDR1 is SGHTA, CDR2 FQGNSA. This CDR3 has 16 residues. Trimming left V 6 bases short and J 1 base short, with 18 bases between.

This clone was counted a single time. V gene TRBV2 combines with J gene TRBJ2-7; TRBD2 aligns across 10 bases. The J segment lost 4 bases and the V segment lost 2 bases, leaving 14 bases of the junction unmatched. The germline V gene encodes CDR1 SNHLY and CDR2 FYNNEI. This CDR3 contains 18 residues. CDR3 region: CASSELSSGSRFRYEQYF. The CDR3 coding sequence is TGTGCCAGCAGTGAATTGTCTAGCGGGAGTCGGTTTAGGTACGAGCAGTACTTC.

CDR3 in DNA: TGTGCCAGCAGCTTGCTGGGGGTTGGTTTGAGCTCTGGAAACACCATATATTTT. It translates to CASSLLGVGLSSGNTIYF. The chain combines TRBV7-9 with TRBJ1-3, with D possibly matching TRBD1 (5 bases). The germline gives CDR1 SEHNR, CDR2 FQNEAQ (reference sequence). The germline V and J ends were trimmed by 3 bases and 0 bases, with 18 bases remaining between them. The CDR3 runs 18 residues.

This chain links TRBV5-1 with TRBJ2-5; D might be TRBD1 (5 bases). The germline V and J ends were trimmed by 4 bases and 3 bases, with 19 bases remaining between them. This CDR3 is 16 amino acids long. The germline V gene encodes CDR1 SGHRS and CDR2 YFSETQ. CDR3 nucleotide sequence: TGCGCCAGCAGCCGACCCGAGGATTGGGGCGAAGAGACCCAGTACTTC. It is translated as CASSRPEDWGEETQYF.

J is TRBJ2-7 and V is TRBV9; the match to TRBD2 covers 7 bases. The V gene end was trimmed by 4 bases and the J gene end by 5 bases; junction bases not matched to a gene: 12. The germline CDR1 and CDR2 sequences are SGDLS and YYNGEE. The CDR3 consists of 15 residues. CDR3 loop: CASSSDRGGPDEQYF. CDR3 sequence (DNA): TGTGCCAGCAGCTCAGATAGGGGAGGGCCAGACGAGCAGTACTTC.

V gene TRBV6-1 combines with J gene TRBJ2-2; D possibly matches TRBD1 or TRBD2 (5 bases each). This CDR3 has 18 residues. Germline CDR1 reads MNHNS; CDR2 reads SASEGT. V lost 2 bases to trimming and J lost 3 bases, with 19 bases between them. CDR3 protein: CASSEPERGRDDTGELFF. The CDR3 coding sequence is TGTGCCAGCAGTGAACCGGAGAGGGGCAGGGACGACACCGGGGAGCTGTTTTTT.

The chain is built from TRBV28 and TRBJ2-2; 7 bases fit TRBD1. Germline V gives CDR1 MDHEN, CDR2 SYDVKM. V trimming: 6 bases; J trimming: 7 bases; junction bases outside the gene matches: 5. The length of the CDR3 is 13 residues. CDR3 residues: CASRPDRVGELFF. Here the CDR3 DNA reads TGTGCCAGCAGACCAGACAGGGTCGGGGAGCTGTTTTTT.

The V gene is TRBV9, the J gene TRBJ2-7, with TRBD2 matching over 13 bases. The length of the CDR3 is 18 residues. With 0 bases clipped from V and 4 bases from J, the junction kept 10 bases outside the gene matches. Germline V gene data show CDR1 as SGDLS and CDR2 as YYNGEE. CDR3 sequence reads: CASSVAPGTSGIGYEQYF. The CDR3 region has the DNA TGTGCCAGCAGCGTAGCCCCTGGGACTAGCGGGATCGGGTACGAGCAGTACTTC.

This chain links TRBV18 with TRBJ1-2; 7 bases are shared with TRBD1. The CDR3 length is 16 residues. V was pared by 3 bases and J by 4 bases, with 11 bases of the junction left unmatched. Germline V CDR1 and CDR2: KGHSH, LQKENI. The CDR3 here is CASSPAFSGQVYGYTF. CDR3 coding DNA: TGTGCCAGCTCACCCGCATTCTCCGGACAGGTCTATGGCTACACCTTC.

A note on this clone: Distinct nucleotide sequences in the sample also encode this CDR3. This chain uses TRBV6-5 with TRBJ1-5; 7 nucleotides match TRBD1. Germline V gene sequence: CDR1 MNHEY, CDR2 SVGAGI. CDR3 length: 13 residues. Losses at the gene ends were 6 bases for V and 7 bases for J; bases not matched to a gene: 6. The DNA for the CDR3 is TGTGCCAGCAGCCGTACAGGGGTACAGCCCCAGCATTTT. The encoded protein is CASSRTGVQPQHF.

A single count supports this clone. V gene TRBV28 combines with J gene TRBJ2-7, with a possible D match to TRBD2 (6 bases). Trimming stripped 1 base from V and 5 bases from J, with 18 bases between. Germline V gene lookup returns CDR1 MDHEN and CDR2 SYDVKM. The CDR3 has 16 residues. CDR3 region: CASSLYTHRETHEQYF. CDR3 DNA sequence: TGTGCCAGCAGTTTATACACCCACCGGGAGACCCACGAGCAGTACTTC.

This clone appeared once. This sequence joins TRBV5-1 and TRBJ2-7, with D maybe TRBD1 (6 bases). The CDR3 spans 15 residues. V was clipped by 3 bases and J by 0 bases, with 13 bases between them. The germline gives CDR1 SGHRS, CDR2 YFSETQ. The CDR3 coding sequence is TGCGCCAGCAGCTCCAGGACAGCTCTCTCCTACGAGCAGTACTTC. Translation: CASSSRTALSYEQYF.

This rearrangement joins TRBV5-1 to TRBJ2-1; weak D call: TRBD1 (10 bases). V was trimmed by 0 bases and J by 7 bases, leaving 29 bases between them. The germline gives CDR1 SGHRS, CDR2 YFSETQ. This CDR3 region has 20 residues. The CDR3 sequence: CASSLGTGGRTSVRENEQFF. The CDR3 nucleotides read TGCGCCAGCAGCTTGGGGACAGGGGGGCGGACTAGCGTGAGGGAAAATGAGCAGTTCTTC.

V gene TRBV10-2 combines with J gene TRBJ2-7, with TRBD1 matching 7 bases. The CDR3 contains 14 residues. The V and J ends lost 2 bases and 5 bases, in that order; junction bases with no gene match: 6. Germline V gives CDR1 WSHSY, CDR2 SAAADI. As DNA, the CDR3 is TGCGCCAGCAGTGAGGAGGGGGCGCGGAACGAGCAGTACTTC. It is translated as CASSEEGARNEQYF.

The V call is TRBV7-2, the J call TRBJ1-5; possibly TRBD1 for D (5 bases). The ends were cut back, 5 bases at V and 4 bases at J, with 9 bases in the middle. CDR1 is SGHTA and CDR2 is FQGNSA in the germline V gene. This CDR3 contains 13 residues. CDR3 sequence reads: CASSPWGNQPQHF. The CDR3 nucleotides are TGTGCCAGCAGCCCATGGGGGAATCAGCCCCAGCATTTT.

The J gene is TRBJ1-5, the V gene TRBV5-5, with D uncertain. The V end lost 4 bases, the J end lost 7 bases, and 9 bases lay between the germline ends. The CDR3 is 12 residues long. CDR1 SGHKS and CDR2 YYEKEE come from the germline V gene (reference sequence). Here the CDR3 reads CASSNLNQPQHF. The CDR3 nucleotides are TGTGCCAGCAGCAACCTTAACCAGCCCCAGCATTTT.

The V call is TRBV4-2, the J call TRBJ2-3, with D tentatively TRBD1 (5 bases). CDR1 and CDR2 from the germline V gene are LGHNA and YNFKEQ. Trimming took 0 bases from V and 2 from J, leaving 12 bases between them. This CDR3 has 16 residues. In nucleotides, the CDR3 is TGTGCCAGCAGCCAAGATAGCACAGGCTACACAGATACGCAGTATTTT. This codes for CASSQDSTGYTDTQYF.

The chain couples TRBV29-1 to TRBJ1-1; D uncertain. Germline values: CDR1 SQVTM, CDR2 ANQGSEA. The ends were cut back, 8 bases at V and 5 bases at J, with 12 bases in the middle. The CDR3 totals 11 residues. The CDR3 loop reads CSINGETEAFF. Written as DNA, the CDR3 is TGCAGCATAAATGGGGAGACTGAAGCTTTCTTT. Full variable domain (outside the CDR3, taken from reference TRBV29-1 and TRBJ1-1): SAVISQKPSRDICQRGTSLTIQCQVDSQVTMMFWYRQQPGQSLTLIATANQGSEATYESGFVIDKFPISRPNLTFSTLTVSNMSPEDSSIYLCSINGETEAFFGQGTRLTVV.

The genes are TRBV9 and TRBJ2-3; the D is unclear. V was clipped by 0 bases and J by 0 bases, with 11 bases between them. Germline V gene lookup returns CDR1 SGDLS and CDR2 YYNGEE. This CDR3 region has 16 residues. This CDR3 reads CASSVVGRRSTDTQYF. CDR3 coding DNA: TGTGCCAGCAGCGTAGTAGGGCGGAGAAGCACAGATACGCAGTATTTT.

For this clone: Within the sample, other DNA sequences also encode this same CDR3. The chain joins TRBV18 to TRBJ2-7; possible D gene TRBD1, 6 bases. V dropped 3 bases and J dropped 4 bases, with 13 bases sitting between them. This CDR3 has 14 residues. Germline CDR1 reads KGHSH; CDR2 reads LQKENI. CDR3 coding DNA: TGTGCCAGCTCACCGGCTGGGGGCCCTTACGAGCAGTACTTC. Amino acid sequence: CASSPAGGPYEQYF.

The genes are TRBV5-1 and TRBJ1-3, with D unclear. CDR1 SGHRS and CDR2 YFSETQ come from the germline V gene. CDR3 length: 17 residues. V lost 2 bases and J lost 2, with 17 bases in between. CDR3 bases: TGCGCCAGCAGCTTCCTTAGTGGAGGGAAGCCTGGAAACACCATATATTTT. Its protein product is CASSFLSGGKPGNTIYF.

V gene TRBV5-1 combines with J gene TRBJ2-7; 7 bases line up with TRBD1. V lost 2 bases to trimming and J lost 6 bases; unmatched junction nucleotides: 5. The CDR3 consists of 13 residues. Germline V gives CDR1 SGHRS, CDR2 YFSETQ. This CDR3 reads CASSLTGVGEQYF. In nucleotides, the CDR3 is TGCGCCAGCAGCTTAACAGGGGTCGGCGAGCAGTACTTC. Full variable domain (outside the CDR3, taken from reference TRBV5-1 and TRBJ2-7): KAGVTQTPRYLIKTRGQQVTLSCSPISGHRSVSWYQQTPGQGLQFLFEYFSETQRNKGNFPGRFSGRQFSNSRSEMNVSTLELGDSALYLCASSLTGVGEQYFGPGTRLTVT.